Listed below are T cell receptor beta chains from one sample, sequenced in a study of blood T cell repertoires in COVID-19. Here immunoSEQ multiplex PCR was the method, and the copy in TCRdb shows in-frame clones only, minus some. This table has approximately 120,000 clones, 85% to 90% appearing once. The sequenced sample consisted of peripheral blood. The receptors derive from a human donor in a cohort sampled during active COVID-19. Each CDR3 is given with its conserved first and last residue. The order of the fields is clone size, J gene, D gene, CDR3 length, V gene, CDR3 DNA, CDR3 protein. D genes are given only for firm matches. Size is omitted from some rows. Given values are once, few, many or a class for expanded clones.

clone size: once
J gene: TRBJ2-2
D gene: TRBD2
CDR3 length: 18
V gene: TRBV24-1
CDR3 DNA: TGTGCCACCAGTGACCGGACTAGCGGGGGGGCGAACACCGGGGAGCTGTTTTTT
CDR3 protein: CATSDRTSGGANTGELFF

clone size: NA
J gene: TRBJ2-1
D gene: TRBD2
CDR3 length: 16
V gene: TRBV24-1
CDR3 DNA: TGTGCCACCAGTGGGGGGACTAGTTTCCCTACCAATGAGCAGTTCTTC
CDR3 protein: CATSGGTSFPTNEQFF

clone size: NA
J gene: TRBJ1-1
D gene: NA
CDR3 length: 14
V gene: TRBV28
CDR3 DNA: TGTGCCAGCAGTTTACCCCACATTCCGGGAGAAGCTTTCTTT
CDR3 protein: CASSLPHIPGEAFF

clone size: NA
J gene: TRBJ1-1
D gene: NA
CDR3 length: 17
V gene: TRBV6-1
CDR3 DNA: TGTGCCAGCAGTGAATCGGGGAGGGGGTGGCAGGGAACTGAAGCTTTCTTT
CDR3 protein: CASSESGRGWQGTEAFF

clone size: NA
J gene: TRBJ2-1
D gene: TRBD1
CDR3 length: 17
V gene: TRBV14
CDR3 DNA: TGTGCCAGCAGCTCAAGCGGCAGGGGGCGAGGGTACAATGAGCAGTTCTTC
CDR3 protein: CASSSSGRGRGYNEQFF

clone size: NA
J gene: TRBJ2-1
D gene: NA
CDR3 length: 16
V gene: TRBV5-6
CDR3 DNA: TGTGCCAGCAGCTTTGAGCGCGAAAGCTCCTACAATGAGCAGTTCTTC
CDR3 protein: CASSFERESSYNEQFF

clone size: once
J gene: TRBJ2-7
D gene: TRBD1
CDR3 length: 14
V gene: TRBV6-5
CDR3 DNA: TGTGCCAGCAGTTACTTTTCGGCAGGGGGCGAGCAGTACTTC
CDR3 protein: CASSYFSAGGEQYF

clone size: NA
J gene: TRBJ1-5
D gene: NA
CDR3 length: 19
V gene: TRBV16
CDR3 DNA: TGTGCCAGCAGCCAACCGAGGGGGAAAGAACCAAAAGGCAATCAGCCCCAGCATTTT
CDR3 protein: CASSQPRGKEPKGNQPQHF

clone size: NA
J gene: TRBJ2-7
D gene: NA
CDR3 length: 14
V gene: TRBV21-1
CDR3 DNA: TGTGCCAGCAGCAAATGGGGCCCCACTTACGAGCAGTACTTC
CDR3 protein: CASSKWGPTYEQYF

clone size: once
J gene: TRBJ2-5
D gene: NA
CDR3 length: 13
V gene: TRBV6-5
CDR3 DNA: TGTGCCAGCAGGCCGGGACTCCAAGAGACCCAGTACTTC
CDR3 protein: CASRPGLQETQYF

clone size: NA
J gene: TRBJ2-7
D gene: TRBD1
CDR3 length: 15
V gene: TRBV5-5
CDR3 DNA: TGTGCCAGCAGCTCGGGGACAGTCCGCCCCCCGGAGCAGTACTTC
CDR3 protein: CASSSGTVRPPEQYF

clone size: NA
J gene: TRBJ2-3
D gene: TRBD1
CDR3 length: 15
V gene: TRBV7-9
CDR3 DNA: TGTGCCAGCAGCTCGACAGGGGAGAGGACAGATACGCAGTATTTT
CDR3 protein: CASSSTGERTDTQYF

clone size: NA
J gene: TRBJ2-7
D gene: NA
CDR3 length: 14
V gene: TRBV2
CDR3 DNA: TGTGCCAGCAGTATACGGGTCGGTTACTACGAGCAGTACTTC
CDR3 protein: CASSIRVGYYEQYF